This is a list of T cell receptor beta chains from one sample in a study of CD8+CD57+ T cells in acquired aplastic anemia. TCRdb reanalysed the reads using MiXCR and keeps one entry per CDR3 protein. The sample records 400,000 to 450,000 distinct CDR3 sequences, about 70% being singletons. The sample consisted of sorted CD4+, CD8+, or CD8+CD57+ T cells (not recorded which) from PBMCs. These receptors originate from a human donor in good health, serving as a control. The CDR3 runs from the conserved cysteine through the conserved F or W. D genes are given only for firm matches. The size of a clone is reported for some rows only, either as once, few or many, or as a class for expanded clones.

v_gene: TRBV7-3; j_gene: TRBJ1-1; abundance: NA; d_gene: NA; CDR3aa: CASSPPRWNTAAFF; CDR3nt: TGTGCCAGCAGTCCTCCAAGGTGGAACACTGCTGCTTTTTTT
v_gene: TRBV20-1; j_gene: TRBJ2-4; abundance: NA; d_gene: TRBD2; CDR3aa: CSVGRGNIQYF; CDR3nt: TGCAGTGTCGGGAGGGGCAACATTCAGTACTTC
v_gene: TRBV29-1; j_gene: TRBJ2-7; abundance: once; d_gene: NA; CDR3aa: CSVVGTTSYEQYF; CDR3nt: TGCAGCGTGGTCGGGACAACGAGTTACGAGCAGTACTTC
v_gene: TRBV7-3; j_gene: TRBJ1-6; abundance: NA; d_gene: NA; CDR3aa: CASSFDYGNSPLHF; CDR3nt: TGTGCCAGCAGCTTTGACTACGGGAATTCACCCCTCCACTTT
v_gene: TRBV29-1; j_gene: TRBJ1-2; abundance: NA; d_gene: NA; CDR3aa: CSAGTQTNGYTF; CDR3nt: TGCAGCGCCGGGACTCAGACGAATGGCTACACCTTC
v_gene: TRBV10-3; j_gene: TRBJ1-2; abundance: NA; d_gene: TRBD1; CDR3aa: CATGYGQGASYGYTF; CDR3nt: TGTGCCACTGGGTACGGGCAGGGGGCGTCCTATGGCTACACCTTC
v_gene: TRBV7-4; j_gene: TRBJ1-1; abundance: NA; d_gene: NA; CDR3aa: CASSFSQAPATEAFF; CDR3nt: TGTGCCAGCAGCTTTTCTCAGGCCCCGGCAACGGAAGCTTTCTTT
v_gene: TRBV7-2; j_gene: TRBJ1-2; abundance: NA; d_gene: NA; CDR3aa: CASSSDRSGMRYDYGYTF; CDR3nt: TGTGCCAGCAGCTCAGACAGGAGCGGCATGCGGTATGACTATGGCTACACCTTC
v_gene: TRBV7-2; j_gene: TRBJ1-3; abundance: NA; d_gene: NA; CDR3aa: CASSLDGHGNTIHF; CDR3nt: TGTGCCAGCAGCCTGGATGGGCATGGAAACACCATACATTTT
v_gene: TRBV10-2; j_gene: TRBJ1-1; abundance: NA; d_gene: NA; CDR3aa: CASSGGGPTEAFF; CDR3nt: TGCGCCAGCAGTGGTGGGGGACCCACTGAAGCTTTCTTT
v_gene: TRBV12-3/TRBV12-4; j_gene: TRBJ1-1; abundance: NA; d_gene: NA; CDR3aa: CASSLGPRFF; CDR3nt: TGTGCCAGCAGTCTGGGCCCGAGATTCTTT
v_gene: TRBV10-3; j_gene: TRBJ1-6; abundance: NA; d_gene: NA; CDR3aa: CAISESRSSYNSPLHF; CDR3nt: TGTGCCATCAGTGAGTCTCGGAGCTCCTATAATTCACCCCTCCACTTT
v_gene: TRBV7-6; j_gene: TRBJ2-7; abundance: NA; d_gene: NA; CDR3aa: CASSSGLYEPHF; CDR3nt: TGTGCCAGCAGCTCAGGATTATACGAGCCACACTTC
v_gene: TRBV2; j_gene: TRBJ2-5; abundance: many; d_gene: NA; CDR3aa: CASSAMQGSWETQYF; CDR3nt: TGTGCCAGCAGTGCTATGCAGGGGTCCTGGGAGACCCAGTACTTC
v_gene: TRBV25-1; j_gene: TRBJ1-6; abundance: NA; d_gene: NA; CDR3aa: CASSDRGGGVNNSPLHF; CDR3nt: TGTGCCAGCAGTGATAGAGGAGGGGGTGTCAATAATTCACCCCTCCACTTT
v_gene: TRBV24-1; j_gene: TRBJ2-7; abundance: NA; d_gene: TRBD2; CDR3aa: CASGELRGGNEQYF; CDR3nt: TGTGCCAGCGGGGAACTAAGGGGAGGGAACGAGCAGTACTTC
v_gene: TRBV20-1; j_gene: TRBJ2-6; abundance: NA; d_gene: NA; CDR3aa: CSDGATDPEVWTGANVLTF; CDR3nt: TGCAGTGATGGAGCAACAGACCCAGAGGTTTGGACTGGGGCCAACGTCCTGACTTTC
v_gene: TRBV9; j_gene: TRBJ1-2; abundance: NA; d_gene: NA; CDR3aa: CAGSVASATRGVGVGGYIF; CDR3nt: TGTGCCGGCAGCGTAGCCTCTGCAACCAGGGGAGTTGGTGTTGGTGGCTACATCTTC
v_gene: TRBV4-1; j_gene: TRBJ2-7; abundance: NA; d_gene: TRBD2; CDR3aa: CASSQEWRGAGKEQYF; CDR3nt: TGCGCCAGCAGCCAAGAATGGCGGGGGGCCGGGAAAGAGCAGTACTTC
v_gene: TRBV7-2; j_gene: TRBJ1-4; abundance: NA; d_gene: TRBD1; CDR3aa: CASSLGTGNSPLHFF; CDR3nt: TGTGCCAGCAGCCTCGGGACAGGCAATTCACCCCTCCACTTTTTT
v_gene: TRBV15; j_gene: TRBJ1-5; abundance: NA; d_gene: NA; CDR3aa: CATSRTLPAVERGSGKNQPQHF; CDR3nt: TGTGCCACCAGCAGAACCTTACCGGCGGTAGAGAGGGGTTCGGGGAAAAATCAGCCCCAGCATTTT
v_gene: TRBV7-2; j_gene: TRBJ1-6; abundance: NA; d_gene: NA; CDR3aa: CASSLGRESGSPLHF; CDR3nt: TGTGCCAGCAGCTTAGGCAGGGAAAGTGGCTCACCCCTCCACTTT
v_gene: TRBV20-1; j_gene: TRBJ1-6; abundance: NA; d_gene: NA; CDR3aa: CSARINGGSVHF; CDR3nt: TGCAGTGCTAGGATCAATGGGGGGAGCGTCCACTTT
v_gene: TRBV7-9; j_gene: TRBJ2-5; abundance: NA; d_gene: NA; CDR3aa: CASSHPGQNTGELQYF; CDR3nt: TGTGCCAGCAGCCATCCGGGACAAAACACCGGGGAGCTGCAGTACTTC
v_gene: TRBV7-9; j_gene: TRBJ1-2; abundance: NA; d_gene: NA; CDR3aa: CASSSRGFSTDTQTF; CDR3nt: TGTGCCAGCAGCTCTAGGGGGTTTAGCACAGATACGCAGACCTTC
v_gene: TRBV19; j_gene: TRBJ2-3; abundance: many; d_gene: NA; CDR3aa: CASSITGSDTQYF; CDR3nt: TGTGCCAGTAGTATTACAGGGTCAGATACGCAGTATTTT
v_gene: TRBV12-3/TRBV12-4; j_gene: TRBJ1-5; abundance: NA; d_gene: TRBD1; CDR3aa: CASGSGQGSYQPQHF; CDR3nt: TGTGCTAGTGGTTCGGGACAGGGGAGTTATCAGCCCCAGCATTTT
v_gene: TRBV12-3/TRBV12-4; j_gene: TRBJ2-3; abundance: NA; d_gene: TRBD1; CDR3aa: CASSPPTGGGTQYF; CDR3nt: TGTGCCAGCAGTCCACCGACAGGGGGAGGTACGCAGTATTTT
v_gene: TRBV20-1; j_gene: TRBJ1-1; abundance: NA; d_gene: NA; CDR3aa: CSAREAGKNFF; CDR3nt: TGCAGTGCGAGAGAGGCGGGGAAGAATTTCTTT
v_gene: TRBV4-1; j_gene: TRBJ1-5; abundance: NA; d_gene: NA; CDR3aa: CASSQLGQINQPQHF; CDR3nt: TGCGCCAGCAGCCAGCTCGGACAGATCAATCAGCCCCAGCATTTT
v_gene: TRBV11-2; j_gene: TRBJ1-2; abundance: NA; d_gene: NA; CDR3aa: CASSSQPQGAGYTF; CDR3nt: TGTGCCAGCAGCTCACAGCCGCAGGGTGCTGGCTACACCTTC
v_gene: TRBV20-1; j_gene: TRBJ2-5; abundance: NA; d_gene: NA; CDR3aa: CSAVIQGITRETQYF; CDR3nt: TGCAGTGCCGTTATACAGGGAATAACTAGAGAGACCCAGTACTTC
v_gene: TRBV7-8; j_gene: TRBJ2-1; abundance: few; d_gene: NA; CDR3aa: CASSPEGATYNEQFF; CDR3nt: TGTGCCAGCAGCCCAGAGGGTGCAACCTACAATGAGCAGTTCTTC
v_gene: TRBV7-3; j_gene: TRBJ1-1; abundance: NA; d_gene: NA; CDR3aa: CASSLTLGGTEAFF; CDR3nt: TGTGCCAGCAGCTTAACTCTGGGGGGCACTGAAGCTTTCTTT
v_gene: TRBV12-3/TRBV12-4; j_gene: TRBJ2-3; abundance: few; d_gene: NA; CDR3aa: CASSDRTKEAADTQYF; CDR3nt: TGTGCCAGCAGTGATAGAACAAAAGAAGCGGCAGATACGCAGTATTTT
v_gene: TRBV12-3/TRBV12-4; j_gene: TRBJ1-6; abundance: many; d_gene: NA; CDR3aa: CASSLGRRDSPLHF; CDR3nt: TGTGCCAGCAGTTTAGGTCGGAGGGATTCACCCCTCCACTTT
v_gene: TRBV7-3; j_gene: TRBJ2-1; abundance: NA; d_gene: TRBD2; CDR3aa: CASSLEGAGGPYNEQFF; CDR3nt: TGTGCCAGCAGCTTAGAGGGAGCGGGGGGGCCCTACAATGAGCAGTTCTTC
v_gene: TRBV7-3; j_gene: TRBJ2-1; abundance: NA; d_gene: NA; CDR3aa: CASGLRGSGDEQFF; CDR3nt: TGTGCCAGCGGCCTCCGTGGTAGCGGCGATGAGCAGTTCTTC
v_gene: TRBV6-5; j_gene: TRBJ2-7; abundance: NA; d_gene: NA; CDR3aa: CASSPNDLEVDEQYF; CDR3nt: TGTGCCAGCAGTCCTAACGACTTGGAGGTCGACGAGCAGTACTTC
v_gene: TRBV27; j_gene: TRBJ2-3; abundance: NA; d_gene: TRBD1; CDR3aa: CASSFGLWDRETDTQYF; CDR3nt: TGTGCCAGCAGTTTTGGTCTTTGGGACAGGGAGACAGATACGCAGTATTTT
v_gene: TRBV7-9; j_gene: TRBJ1-2; abundance: NA; d_gene: NA; CDR3aa: CASSLVGHYGYTF; CDR3nt: TGTGCCAGCAGCTTAGTCGGACACTATGGCTACACCTTC
v_gene: TRBV6-6; j_gene: TRBJ1-5; abundance: many; d_gene: NA; CDR3aa: CASSTATGNQPQHF; CDR3nt: TGTGCCAGCAGTACCGCGACAGGCAATCAGCCCCAGCATTTT